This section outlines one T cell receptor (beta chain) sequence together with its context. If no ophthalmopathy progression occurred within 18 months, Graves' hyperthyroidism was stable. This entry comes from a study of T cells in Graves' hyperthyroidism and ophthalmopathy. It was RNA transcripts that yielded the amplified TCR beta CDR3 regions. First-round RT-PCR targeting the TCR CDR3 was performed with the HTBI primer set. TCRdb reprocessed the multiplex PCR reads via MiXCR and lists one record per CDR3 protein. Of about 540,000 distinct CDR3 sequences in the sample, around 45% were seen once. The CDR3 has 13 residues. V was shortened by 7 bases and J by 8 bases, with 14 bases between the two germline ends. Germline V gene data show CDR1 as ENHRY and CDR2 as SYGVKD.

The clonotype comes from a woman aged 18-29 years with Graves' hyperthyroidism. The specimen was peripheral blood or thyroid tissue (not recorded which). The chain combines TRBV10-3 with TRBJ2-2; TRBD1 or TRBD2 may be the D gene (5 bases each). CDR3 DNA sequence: TGTGCCATCACGCCGGGGCCGCAGGGGGAGCTGTTTTTT. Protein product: CAITPGPQGELFF.